Described below is a single T cell receptor (beta chain) sequence and its context. CDR3 length: 14 amino acids. Per germline, CDR1 SNHLY and CDR2 FYNNEI. V gave up 5 bases and J gave up 8 bases, with 15 bases separating them. The data originate from a study of T-cell memory formation after mild COVID-19. One entry per CDR3 protein, called by TCRdb with MiXCR from the 5' RACE reads. Among just over 50,000 distinct CDR3 sequences, roughly a tenth were seen once, and the ten largest hold 12%. V gene TRBV2 combines with J gene TRBJ1-4, with a weak D call TRBD1 (5 bases). The sequence was obtained from an adult woman who had mild COVID-19 (a few samples of this study predate the infection). Cell type and time point are not known. Material: PBMCs or a T cell subset sorted from them (not recorded which). In DNA, the CDR3 is TGTGCCAGCAGTAGACAGCGCTACGGCGAAAAACTGTTTTTT. It specifies CASSRQRYGEKLFF.